These 2 T cell receptor beta chains were sequenced from one sample in a study of technical replicates of blood from a handful of donors. Generated by immunoSEQ multiplex PCR, the TCRdb table keeps only in-frame clones and is missing some. Of approximately 85,000 clones listed, about 92% are singletons. Sequenced input: T cells isolated from PBMCs. The receptors were sampled from a human donor in good health.

The chain has TRBV29-1 and TRBJ2-1; D possibly corresponds to TRBD2 (5 bases). The CDR3 extends over 11 amino acids. The V end was cut by 3 bases, the J end by 7 bases, with 7 bases between. The germline CDR1 and CDR2 sequences are SQVTM and ANQGSEA. The CDR3 is CSVDPGNEQFF. For the CDR3, the DNA is TGCAGCGTTGACCCGGGGAATGAGCAGTTCTTC.

The genes are TRBV2 and TRBJ2-3; 7 nucleotides agree with TRBD1. The V and J ends lost 6 bases and 0 bases, in that order; junction bases with no gene match: 15. Germline lookup yields CDR1 SNHLY and CDR2 FYNNEI. This CDR3 comprises 18 residues. The CDR3 DNA reads TGTGCCAGCAGAGGGGGCGGTTCAGGCCAACTAAGCACAGATACGCAGTATTTT. This codes for CASRGGGSGQLSTDTQYF. The variable domain in full, completed from reference TRBV2 and TRBJ2-3, reads EPEVTQTPSHQVTQMGQEVILRCVPISNHLYFYWYRQILGQKVEFLVSFYNNEISEKSEIFDDQFSVERPDGSNFTLKIRSTKLEDSAMYFCASRGGGSGQLSTDTQYFGPGTRLTVL.